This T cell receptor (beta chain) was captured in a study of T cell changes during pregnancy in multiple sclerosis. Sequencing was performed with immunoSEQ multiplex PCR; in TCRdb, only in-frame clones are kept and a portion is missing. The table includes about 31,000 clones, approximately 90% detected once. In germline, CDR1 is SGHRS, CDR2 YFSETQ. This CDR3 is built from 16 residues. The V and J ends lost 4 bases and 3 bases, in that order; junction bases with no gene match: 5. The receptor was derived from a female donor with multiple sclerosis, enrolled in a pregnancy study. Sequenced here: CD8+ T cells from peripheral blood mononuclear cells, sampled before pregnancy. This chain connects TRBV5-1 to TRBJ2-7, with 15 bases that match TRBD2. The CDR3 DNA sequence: TGCGCCAGCAGCGAGGGACTAGCGGGAGGACTCTACGAGCAGTACTTC. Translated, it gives CASSEGLAGGLYEQYF.